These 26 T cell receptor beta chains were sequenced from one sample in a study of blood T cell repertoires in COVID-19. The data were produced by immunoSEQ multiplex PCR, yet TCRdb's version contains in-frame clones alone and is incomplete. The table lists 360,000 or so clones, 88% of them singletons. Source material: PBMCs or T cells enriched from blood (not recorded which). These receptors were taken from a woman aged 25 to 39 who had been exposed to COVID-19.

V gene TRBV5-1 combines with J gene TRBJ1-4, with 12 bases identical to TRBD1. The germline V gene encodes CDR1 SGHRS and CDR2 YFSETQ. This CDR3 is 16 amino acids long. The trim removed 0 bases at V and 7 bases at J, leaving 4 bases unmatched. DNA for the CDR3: TGCGCCAGCAGCTTGGGGGACAGGGGGCGCGGTGAAAAACTGTTTTTT. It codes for CASSLGDRGRGEKLFF. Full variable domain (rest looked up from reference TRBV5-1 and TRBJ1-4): KAGVTQTPRYLIKTRGQQVTLSCSPISGHRSVSWYQQTPGQGLQFLFEYFSETQRNKGNFPGRFSGRQFSNSRSEMNVSTLELGDSALYLCASSLGDRGRGEKLFFGSGTQLSVL.

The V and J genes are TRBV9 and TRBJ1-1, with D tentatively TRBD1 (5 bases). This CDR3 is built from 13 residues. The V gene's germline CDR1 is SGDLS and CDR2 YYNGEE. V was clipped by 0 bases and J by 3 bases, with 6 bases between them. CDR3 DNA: TGTGCCAGCAGCGTAGTAGGGGACACTGAAGCTTTCTTT. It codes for CASSVVGDTEAFF.

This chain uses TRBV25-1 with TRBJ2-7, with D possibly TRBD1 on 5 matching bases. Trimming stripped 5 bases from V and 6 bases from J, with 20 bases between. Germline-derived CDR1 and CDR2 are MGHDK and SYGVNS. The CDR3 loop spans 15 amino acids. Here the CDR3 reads CASSWGRRTHSEQYF. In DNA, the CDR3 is TGTGCCAGCAGTTGGGGCCGACGGACCCACTCCGAGCAGTACTTC.

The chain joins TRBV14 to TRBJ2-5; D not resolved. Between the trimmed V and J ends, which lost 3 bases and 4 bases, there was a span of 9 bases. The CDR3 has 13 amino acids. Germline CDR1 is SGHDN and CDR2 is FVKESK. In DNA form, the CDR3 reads TGTGCCAGCAGCCAGAATTTCGGAGAGACCCAGTACTTC. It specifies CASSQNFGETQYF.

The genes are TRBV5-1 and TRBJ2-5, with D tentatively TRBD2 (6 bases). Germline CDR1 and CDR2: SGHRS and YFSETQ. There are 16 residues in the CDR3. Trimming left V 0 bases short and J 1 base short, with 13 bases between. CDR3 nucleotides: TGCGCCAGCAGCTTGGAACCCCGCGGGGTCCAAGAGACCCAGTACTTC. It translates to CASSLEPRGVQETQYF.

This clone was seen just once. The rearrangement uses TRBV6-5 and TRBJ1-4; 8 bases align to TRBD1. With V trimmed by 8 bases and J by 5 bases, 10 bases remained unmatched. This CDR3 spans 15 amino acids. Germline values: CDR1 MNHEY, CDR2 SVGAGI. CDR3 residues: CASGPRDRRNEKLFF. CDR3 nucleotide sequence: TGTGCCAGCGGCCCCCGGGACAGGAGGAATGAAAAACTGTTTTTT.

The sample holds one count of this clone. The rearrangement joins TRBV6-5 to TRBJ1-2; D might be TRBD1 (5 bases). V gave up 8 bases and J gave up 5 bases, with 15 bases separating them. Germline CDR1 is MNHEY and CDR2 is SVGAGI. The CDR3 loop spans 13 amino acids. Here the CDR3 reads CASSTDSTYGYTF. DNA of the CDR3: TGTGCCAGCTCGACAGATTCGACTTATGGCTACACCTTC.

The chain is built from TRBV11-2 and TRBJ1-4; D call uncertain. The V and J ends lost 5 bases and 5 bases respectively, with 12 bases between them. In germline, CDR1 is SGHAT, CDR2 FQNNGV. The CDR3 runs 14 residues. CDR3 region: CASSPRTWNEKLFF. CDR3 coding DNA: TGTGCCAGCAGCCCTCGGACTTGGAATGAAAAACTGTTTTTT. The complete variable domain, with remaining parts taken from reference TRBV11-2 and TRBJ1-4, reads EAGVAQSPRYKIIEKRQSVAFWCNPISGHATLYWYQQILGQGPKLLIQFQNNGVVDDSQLPKDRFSAERLKGVDSTLKIQPAKLEDSAVYLCASSPRTWNEKLFFGSGTQLSVL.

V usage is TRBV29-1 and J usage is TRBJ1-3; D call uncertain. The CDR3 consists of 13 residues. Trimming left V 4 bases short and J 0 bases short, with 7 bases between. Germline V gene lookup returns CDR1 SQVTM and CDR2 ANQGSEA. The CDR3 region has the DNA TGCAGCGTTGCAGGCGTCTCTGGAAACACCATATATTTT. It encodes CSVAGVSGNTIYF.

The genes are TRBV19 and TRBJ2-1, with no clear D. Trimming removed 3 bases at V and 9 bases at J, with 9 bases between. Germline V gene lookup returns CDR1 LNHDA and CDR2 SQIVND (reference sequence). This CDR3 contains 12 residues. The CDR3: CASSIWAGEQFF. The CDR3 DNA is TGTGCCAGTAGTATTTGGGCTGGTGAGCAGTTCTTC.

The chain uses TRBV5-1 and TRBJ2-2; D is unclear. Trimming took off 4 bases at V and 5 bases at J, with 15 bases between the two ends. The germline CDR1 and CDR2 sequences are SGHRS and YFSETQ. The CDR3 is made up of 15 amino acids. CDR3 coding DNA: TGCGCCAGCAGCGGAATTGACATAAGTACCGGGGAGCTGTTTTTT. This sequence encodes CASSGIDISTGELFF.

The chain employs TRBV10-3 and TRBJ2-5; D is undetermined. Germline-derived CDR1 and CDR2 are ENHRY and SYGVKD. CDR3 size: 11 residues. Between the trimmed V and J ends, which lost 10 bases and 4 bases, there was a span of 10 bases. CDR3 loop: CATLGGETQYF. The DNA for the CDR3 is TGTGCCACCCTCGGCGGAGAGACCCAGTACTTC.

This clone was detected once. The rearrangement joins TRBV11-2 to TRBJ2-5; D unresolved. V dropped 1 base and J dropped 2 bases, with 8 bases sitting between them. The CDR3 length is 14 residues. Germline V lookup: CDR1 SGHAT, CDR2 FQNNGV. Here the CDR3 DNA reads TGTGCCAGCAGCTTAGGAAGCTATCAAGAGACCCAGTACTTC. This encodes CASSLGSYQETQYF.

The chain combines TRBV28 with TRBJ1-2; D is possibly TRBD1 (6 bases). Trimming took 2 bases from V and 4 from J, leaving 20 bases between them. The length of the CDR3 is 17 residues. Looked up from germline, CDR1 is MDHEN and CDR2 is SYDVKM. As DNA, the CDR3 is TGTGCCAGCAGTTTACGGGGGGGGGCGCGGACGGCCTATGGCTACACCTTC. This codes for CASSLRGGARTAYGYTF.

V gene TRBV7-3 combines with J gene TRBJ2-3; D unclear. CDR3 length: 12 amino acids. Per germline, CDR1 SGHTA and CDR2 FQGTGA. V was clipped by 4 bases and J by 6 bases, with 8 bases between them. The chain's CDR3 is CASSSPSDTQYF. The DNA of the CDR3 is TGTGCCAGCAGCTCCCCCTCCGATACGCAGTATTTT.

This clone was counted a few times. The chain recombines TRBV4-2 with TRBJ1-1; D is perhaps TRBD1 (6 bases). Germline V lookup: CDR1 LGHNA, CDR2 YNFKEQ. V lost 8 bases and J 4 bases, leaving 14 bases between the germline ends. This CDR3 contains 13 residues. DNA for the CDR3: TGTGCCAGCGTCAGGGGATTGGGCACTGAAGCTTTCTTT. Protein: CASVRGLGTEAFF.

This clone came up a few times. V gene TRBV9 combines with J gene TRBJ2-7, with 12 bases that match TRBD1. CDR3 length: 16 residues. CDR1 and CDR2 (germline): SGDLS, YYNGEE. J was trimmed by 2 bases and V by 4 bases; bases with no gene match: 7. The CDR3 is CASSPSRDRGPYEQYF. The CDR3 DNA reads TGTGCCAGCAGCCCGAGCCGGGACAGGGGGCCCTACGAGCAGTACTTC.

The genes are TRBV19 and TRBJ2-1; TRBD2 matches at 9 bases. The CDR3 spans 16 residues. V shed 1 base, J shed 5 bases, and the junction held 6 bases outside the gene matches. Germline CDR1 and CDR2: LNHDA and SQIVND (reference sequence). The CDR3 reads CASSIGASGTHNEQFF. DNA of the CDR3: TGTGCCAGTAGTATAGGTGCTAGCGGGACCCACAATGAGCAGTTCTTC. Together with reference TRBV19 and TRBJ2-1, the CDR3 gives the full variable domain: DGGITQSPKYLFRKEGQNVTLSCEQNLNHDAMYWYRQDPGQGLRLIYYSQIVNDFQKGDIAEGYSVSREKKESFPLTVTSAQKNPTAFYLCASSIGASGTHNEQFFGPGTRLTVL.

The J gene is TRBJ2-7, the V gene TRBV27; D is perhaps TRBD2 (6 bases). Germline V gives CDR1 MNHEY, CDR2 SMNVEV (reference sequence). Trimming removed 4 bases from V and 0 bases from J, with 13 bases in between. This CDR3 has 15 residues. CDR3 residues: CASSYIGSGSYEQYF. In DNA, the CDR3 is TGTGCCAGCAGTTATATTGGTAGCGGCTCCTACGAGCAGTACTTC.

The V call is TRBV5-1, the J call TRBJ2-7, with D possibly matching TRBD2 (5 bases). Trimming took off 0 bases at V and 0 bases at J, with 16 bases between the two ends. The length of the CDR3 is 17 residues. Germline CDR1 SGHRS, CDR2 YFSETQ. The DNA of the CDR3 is TGCGCCAGCAGCTTGGCCCTGAAGAGGGCGGCCTCCTACGAGCAGTACTTC. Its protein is CASSLALKRAASYEQYF.

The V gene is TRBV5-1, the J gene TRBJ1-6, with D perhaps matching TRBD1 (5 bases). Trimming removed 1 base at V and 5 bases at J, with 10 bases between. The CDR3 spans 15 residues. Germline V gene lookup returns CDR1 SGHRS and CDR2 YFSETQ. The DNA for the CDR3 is TGCGCCAGCAGCTTGAACCCCAGGGATAATTCACCCCTCCACTTT. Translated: CASSLNPRDNSPLHF.

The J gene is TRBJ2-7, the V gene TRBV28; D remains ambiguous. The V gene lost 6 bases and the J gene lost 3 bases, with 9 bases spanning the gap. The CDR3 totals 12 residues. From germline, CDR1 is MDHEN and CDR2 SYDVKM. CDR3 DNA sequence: TGTGCCAGCAGCCCTAACCTCTACGAGCAGTACTTC. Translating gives CASSPNLYEQYF.

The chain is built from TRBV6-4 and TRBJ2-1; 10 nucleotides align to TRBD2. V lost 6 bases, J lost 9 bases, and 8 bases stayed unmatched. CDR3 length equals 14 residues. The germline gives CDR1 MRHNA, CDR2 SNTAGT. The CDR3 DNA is TGTGCCAGCAGCGTACTAGCGGGACGGTCTGAGCAGTTCTTC. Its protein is CASSVLAGRSEQFF.

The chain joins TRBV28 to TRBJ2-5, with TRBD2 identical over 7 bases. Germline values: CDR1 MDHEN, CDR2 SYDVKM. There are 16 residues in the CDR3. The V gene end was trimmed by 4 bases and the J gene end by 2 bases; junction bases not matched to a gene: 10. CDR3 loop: CASSSAGAGPQETQYF. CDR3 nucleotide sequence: TGTGCCAGCAGTTCGGCGGGAGCCGGGCCACAAGAGACCCAGTACTTC. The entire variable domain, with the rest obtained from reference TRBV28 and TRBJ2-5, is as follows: DVKVTQSSRYLVKRTGEKVFLECVQDMDHENMFWYRQDPGLGLRLIYFSYDVKMKEKGDIPEGYSVSREKKERFSLILESASTNQTSMYLCASSSAGAGPQETQYFGPGTRLLVL.

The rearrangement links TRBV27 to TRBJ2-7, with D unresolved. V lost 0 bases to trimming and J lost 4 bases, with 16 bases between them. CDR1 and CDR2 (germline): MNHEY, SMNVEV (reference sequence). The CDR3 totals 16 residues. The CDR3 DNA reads TGTGCCAGCAGTTTATCCTCCCCACGCTTTACATACGAGCAGTACTTC. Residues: CASSLSSPRFTYEQYF.

CDR3 DNA sequence: TGTGCTAGTGGTGCTAGCGGGAGGACCTCCACAGATACGCAGTATTTT. As protein: CASGASGRTSTDTQYF. The chain combines TRBV12-5 with TRBJ2-3; 11 positions match TRBD2. The CDR3 sequence is 16 residues long. Germline V CDR1 and CDR2: LGHNT, FRNRAP. The V and J ends lost 5 bases and 2 bases, in that order; junction bases with no gene match: 6.